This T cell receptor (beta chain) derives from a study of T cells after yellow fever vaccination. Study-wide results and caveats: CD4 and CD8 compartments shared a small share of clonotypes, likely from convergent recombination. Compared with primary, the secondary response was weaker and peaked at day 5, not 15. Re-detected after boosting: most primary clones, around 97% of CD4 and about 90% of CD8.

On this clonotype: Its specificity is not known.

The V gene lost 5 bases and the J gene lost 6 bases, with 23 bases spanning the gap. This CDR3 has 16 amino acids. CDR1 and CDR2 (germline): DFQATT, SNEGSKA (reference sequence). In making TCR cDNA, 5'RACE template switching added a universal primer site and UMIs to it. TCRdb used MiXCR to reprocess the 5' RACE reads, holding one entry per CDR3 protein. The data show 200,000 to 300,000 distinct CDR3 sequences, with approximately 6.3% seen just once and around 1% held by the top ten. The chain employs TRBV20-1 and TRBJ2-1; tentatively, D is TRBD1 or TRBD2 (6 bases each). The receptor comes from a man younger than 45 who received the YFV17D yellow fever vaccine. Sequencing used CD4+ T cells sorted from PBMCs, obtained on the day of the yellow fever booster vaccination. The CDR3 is CSAAQKTGATANEQFF. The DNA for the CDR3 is TGCAGTGCTGCGCAAAAAACGGGGGCGACCGCCAATGAGCAGTTCTTC.